This T cell receptor (beta chain) is drawn from a study of blood T cell repertoires in COVID-19. Study-level background: From the United States, Italy and Spain came samples of acute and convalescent COVID-19. From T cells, B-cell-depleted T cells, or PBMCs came the material, which was cDNA or gDNA.

Original handling: Amplifying reference gene primers gave estimates of nucleated cell counts. The protocol was immunoSEQ multiplex PCR, while the TCRdb copy is restricted to in-frame clones and leaves out a portion. D and trimming come from the DNA, and the V and J calls and clone size come from that table. This sample has over 250,000 clones, with 89% found just once. The source of this sequence is a woman aged 55-69 years with acute or convalescent COVID-19. The sequenced sample consisted of peripheral blood.

The CDR3 here is CASSFWRGGPGETQYF. In nucleotides, the CDR3 is TGTGCCAGCAGTTTCTGGCGGGGGGGCCCCGGGGAGACCCAGTACTTC. The chain uses TRBV27 and TRBJ2-5; 9 nucleotides agree with TRBD2. Germline CDR1 reads MNHEY; CDR2 reads SMNVEV (reference sequence). This CDR3 is built from 16 residues. J was trimmed by 5 bases and V by 3 bases; bases with no gene match: 10.